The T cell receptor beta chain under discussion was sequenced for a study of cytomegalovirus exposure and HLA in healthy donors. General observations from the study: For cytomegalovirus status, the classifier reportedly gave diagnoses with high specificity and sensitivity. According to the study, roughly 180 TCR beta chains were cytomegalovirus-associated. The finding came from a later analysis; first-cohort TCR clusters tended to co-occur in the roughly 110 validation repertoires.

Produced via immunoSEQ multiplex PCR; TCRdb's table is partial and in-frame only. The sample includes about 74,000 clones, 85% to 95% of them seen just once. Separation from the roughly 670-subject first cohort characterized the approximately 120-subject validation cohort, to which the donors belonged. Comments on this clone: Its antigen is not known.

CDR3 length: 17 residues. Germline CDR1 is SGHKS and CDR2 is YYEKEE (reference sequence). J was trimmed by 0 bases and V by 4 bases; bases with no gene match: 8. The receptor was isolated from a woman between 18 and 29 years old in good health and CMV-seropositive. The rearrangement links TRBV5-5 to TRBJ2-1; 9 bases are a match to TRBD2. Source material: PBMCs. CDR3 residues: CASSTILSGSSYNEQFF. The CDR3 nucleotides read TGTGCCAGCAGCACCATTCTTAGCGGGAGCTCCTACAATGAGCAGTTCTTC.